The rows below give T cell receptor beta chains drawn from one sample of a study of T cells in Graves' hyperthyroidism and ophthalmopathy. TCRdb fed the multiplex PCR reads into MiXCR, producing one record per CDR3 protein. The profile shows approximately 410,000 distinct CDR3 sequences, about 14% of them singletons. Sequenced: blood. These receptors were obtained from a man younger than 35 with Graves' ophthalmopathy. Both conserved end residues are trimmed from each CDR3. The size entry is marked missing in some rows and otherwise reads once, few, many or a size class.

V: TRBV29-1; size: few; CDR3: SGKAYNEQF
V: TRBV15; size: few; CDR3: ATSSIDTDTQY
V: TRBV6-4; size: .; CDR3: ASSDSPGQGGGYT
V: TRBV7-2; size: .; CDR3: ASSLTRGSAEAF
V: TRBV10-1; size: many; CDR3: ASSGGTRADTQY
V: TRBV5-5; size: many; CDR3: ASSLAKNYGYT
V: TRBV3-1; size: few; CDR3: ASSQGRGVSYNEQF
V: TRBV12-3/TRBV12-4; size: few; CDR3: ASSFASGASYEQY
V: TRBV12-5; size: many; CDR3: ASGRRDRGQETQY
V: TRBV6-2/TRBV6-3; size: .; CDR3: ASGPPGGNQPQH
V: TRBV5-8; size: .; CDR3: ASSGGTASQETQY
V: TRBV27; size: .; CDR3: ASSFSLGVEAF
V: TRBV11-3; size: many; CDR3: ASSSPTRPGHLGSTDTQY
V: TRBV3-1; size: many; CDR3: ASSQDYGREAFGVEQY
V: TRBV6-1; size: few; CDR3: ASSEGFYRGSPLH
V: TRBV15; size: few; CDR3: ATSGDVRGWDEQF
V: TRBV9; size: few; CDR3: ASSVGIAGTAPDTQY
V: TRBV5-1; size: .; CDR3: ASSLDPGTSGSSTDTQY
V: TRBV20-1; size: many; CDR3: SAVRSARGPDTQY